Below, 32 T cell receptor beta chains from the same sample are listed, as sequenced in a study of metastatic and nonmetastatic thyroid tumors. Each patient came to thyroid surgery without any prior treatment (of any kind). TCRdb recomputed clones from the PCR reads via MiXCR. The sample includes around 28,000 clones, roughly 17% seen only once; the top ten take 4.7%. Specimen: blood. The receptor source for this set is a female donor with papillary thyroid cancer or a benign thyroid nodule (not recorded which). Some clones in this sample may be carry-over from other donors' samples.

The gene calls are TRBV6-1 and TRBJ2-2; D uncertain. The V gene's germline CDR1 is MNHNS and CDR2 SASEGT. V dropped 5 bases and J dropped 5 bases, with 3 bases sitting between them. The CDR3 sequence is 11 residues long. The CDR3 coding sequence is TGTGCCAGCAGTAAGACCGGGGAGCTGTTTTTT. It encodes CASSKTGELFF.

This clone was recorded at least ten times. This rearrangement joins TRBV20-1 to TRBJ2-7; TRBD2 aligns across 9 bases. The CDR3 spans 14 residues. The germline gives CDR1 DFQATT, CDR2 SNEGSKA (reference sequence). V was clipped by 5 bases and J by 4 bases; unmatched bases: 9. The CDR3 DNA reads TGCAGTGCTCTCAGCGGGGGGAATCCGTACGAGCAGTACTTC. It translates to CSALSGGNPYEQYF.

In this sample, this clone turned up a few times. The CDR3 here is CAISAAGVGKPQHF. DNA for the CDR3: TGTGCCATCAGCGCAGCAGGGGTCGGAAAACCCCAGCATTTT. This chain links TRBV12-3 or TRBV12-4 with TRBJ1-5, with D tentatively TRBD1 (6 bases). Deletions cut 10 bases from V and 10 bases from J, with 23 bases between. CDR3 length equals 14 residues.

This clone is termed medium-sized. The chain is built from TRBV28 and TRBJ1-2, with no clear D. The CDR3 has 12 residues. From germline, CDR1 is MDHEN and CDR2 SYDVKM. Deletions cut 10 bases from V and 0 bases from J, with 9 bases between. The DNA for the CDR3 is TGTGCCACCCAAACTTCTAACTATGGCTACACCTTC. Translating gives CATQTSNYGYTF.

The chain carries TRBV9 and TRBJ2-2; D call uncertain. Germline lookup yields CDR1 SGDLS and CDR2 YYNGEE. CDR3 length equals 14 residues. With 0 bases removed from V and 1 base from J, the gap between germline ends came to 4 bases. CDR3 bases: TGTGCCAGCAGCGTAGCCGGGAACACCGGGGAGCTGTTTTTT. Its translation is CASSVAGNTGELFF.

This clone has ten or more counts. CDR3 residues: CASSQGGQGVGYTF. CDR3 sequence (DNA): TGTGCCAGCAGCCAAGGGGGACAGGGGGTAGGCTACACCTTC. The rearrangement links TRBV3-1 to TRBJ1-2, with 11 bases fitting TRBD1. Per the germline V gene, CDR1 is LGHDT and CDR2 is YNNKEL (reference sequence). V trimming: 1 base; J trimming: 8 bases; junction bases outside the gene matches: 3. This CDR3 is built from 14 residues.

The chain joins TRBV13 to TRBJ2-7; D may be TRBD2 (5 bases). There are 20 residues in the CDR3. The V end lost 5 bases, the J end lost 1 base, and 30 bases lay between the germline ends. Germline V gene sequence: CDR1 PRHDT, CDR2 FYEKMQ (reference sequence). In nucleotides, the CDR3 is TGTGCCAGCAGCCCCTTATGGCTCCCAGGCAGCGGAGTTTTGTCCTACGAGCAGTACTTC. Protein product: CASSPLWLPGSGVLSYEQYF.

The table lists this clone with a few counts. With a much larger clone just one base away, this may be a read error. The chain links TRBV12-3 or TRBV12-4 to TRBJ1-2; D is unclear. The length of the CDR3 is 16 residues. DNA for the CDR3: TGTGCCGGCAGTCCACGATCCCGAACGGGGAACTATGGCTACACCTTC. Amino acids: CAGSPRSRTGNYGYTF.

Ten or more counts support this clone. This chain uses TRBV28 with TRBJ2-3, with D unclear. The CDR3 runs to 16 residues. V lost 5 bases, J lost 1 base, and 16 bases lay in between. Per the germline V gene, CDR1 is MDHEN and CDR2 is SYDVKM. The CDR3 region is CASSALKSAGTDTQYF. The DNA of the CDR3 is TGTGCCAGCAGTGCCCTTAAGAGCGCCGGCACAGATACGCAGTATTTT.

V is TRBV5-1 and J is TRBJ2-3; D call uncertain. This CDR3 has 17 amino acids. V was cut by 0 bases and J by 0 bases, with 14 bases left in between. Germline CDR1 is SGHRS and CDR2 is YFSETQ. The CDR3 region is CASSLDRVGLSTDTQYF. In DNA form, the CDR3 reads TGCGCCAGCAGCTTGGATCGGGTCGGCCTCAGCACAGATACGCAGTATTTT.

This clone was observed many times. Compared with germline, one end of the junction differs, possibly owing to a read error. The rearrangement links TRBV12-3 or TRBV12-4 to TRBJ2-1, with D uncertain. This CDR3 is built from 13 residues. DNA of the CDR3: TGTGCCAGCGGTTTAGCCGGGTACAATGAGCAGTTCTTC. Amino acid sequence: CASGLAGYNEQFF.

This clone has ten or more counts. CDR3 sequence: CSASFGQGARVGTDTQYF. In DNA, the CDR3 is TGCAGTGCTAGTTTCGGACAGGGGGCTAGGGTGGGCACAGATACGCAGTATTTT. This chain connects TRBV20-1 to TRBJ2-3; TRBD1 matches 11 bases. The CDR3 has 18 residues. Trimming took 3 bases from V and 1 from J; bases not matched to a gene: 12. Per germline, CDR1 DFQATT and CDR2 SNEGSKA (reference sequence).

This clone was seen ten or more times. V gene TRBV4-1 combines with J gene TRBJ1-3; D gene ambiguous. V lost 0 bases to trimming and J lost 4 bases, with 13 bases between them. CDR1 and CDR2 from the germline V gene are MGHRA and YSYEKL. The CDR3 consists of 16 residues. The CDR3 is CASSQDLSGSGNTIYF. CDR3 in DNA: TGCGCCAGCAGCCAAGATCTATCGGGGTCAGGAAACACCATATATTTT.

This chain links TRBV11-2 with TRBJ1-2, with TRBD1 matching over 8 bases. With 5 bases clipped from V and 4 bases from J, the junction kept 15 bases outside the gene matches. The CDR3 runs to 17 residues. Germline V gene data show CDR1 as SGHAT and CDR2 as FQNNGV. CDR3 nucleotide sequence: TGTGCCAGCAGCCCCCGACAGGGGACTCGGTTCAGCTATGGCTACACCTTC. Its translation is CASSPRQGTRFSYGYTF.

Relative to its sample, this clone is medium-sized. CDR3 DNA: TGTGCCAGCCCGAAGACGGGTACCGGGGAGCTGTTTTTT. Residues: CASPKTGTGELFF. J is TRBJ2-2 and V is TRBV6-1; D gene uncertain. The germline CDR1 and CDR2 sequences are MNHNS and SASEGT. The CDR3 is 13 amino acids. The V and J ends lost 8 bases and 5 bases respectively, with 12 bases between them.

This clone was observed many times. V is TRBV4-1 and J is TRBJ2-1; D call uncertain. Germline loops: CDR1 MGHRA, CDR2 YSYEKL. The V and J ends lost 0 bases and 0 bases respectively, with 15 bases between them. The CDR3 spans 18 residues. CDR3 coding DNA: TGCGCCAGCAGCCAAGAATCGTCAGAGATGAGCTCCTACAATGAGCAGTTCTTC. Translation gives CASSQESSEMSSYNEQFF.

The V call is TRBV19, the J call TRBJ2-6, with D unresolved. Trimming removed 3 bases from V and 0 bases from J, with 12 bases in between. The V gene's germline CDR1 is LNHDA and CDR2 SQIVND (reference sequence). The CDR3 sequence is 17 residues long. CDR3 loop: CASSMVHASSGANVLTF. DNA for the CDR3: TGTGCCAGTAGTATGGTACATGCGAGCTCTGGGGCCAACGTCCTGACTTTC.

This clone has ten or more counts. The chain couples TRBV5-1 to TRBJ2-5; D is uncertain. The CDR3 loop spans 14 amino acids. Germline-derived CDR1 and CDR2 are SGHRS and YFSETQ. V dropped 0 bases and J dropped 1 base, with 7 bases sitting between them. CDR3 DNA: TGCGCCAGCAGCTTGGGCCAGTTCCAAGAGACCCAGTACTTC. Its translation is CASSLGQFQETQYF.

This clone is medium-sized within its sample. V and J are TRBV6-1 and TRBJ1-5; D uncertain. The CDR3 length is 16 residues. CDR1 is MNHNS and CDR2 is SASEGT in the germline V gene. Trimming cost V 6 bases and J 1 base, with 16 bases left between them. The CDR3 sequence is CASSPQGKWSNQPQHF. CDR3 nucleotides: TGTGCCAGCAGCCCCCAAGGGAAATGGAGCAATCAGCCCCAGCATTTT.

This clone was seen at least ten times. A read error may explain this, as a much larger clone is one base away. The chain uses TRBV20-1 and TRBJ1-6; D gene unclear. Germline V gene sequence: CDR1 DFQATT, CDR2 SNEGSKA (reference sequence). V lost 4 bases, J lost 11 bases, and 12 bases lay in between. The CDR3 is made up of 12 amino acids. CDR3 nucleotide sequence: TGCAGTGCTACCTGGGGAGATCCACCCCTCCACTTT. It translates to CSATWGDPPLHF.

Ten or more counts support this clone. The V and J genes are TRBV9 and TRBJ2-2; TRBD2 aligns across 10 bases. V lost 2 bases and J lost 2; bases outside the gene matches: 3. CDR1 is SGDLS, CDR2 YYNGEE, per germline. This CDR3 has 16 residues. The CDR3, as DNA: TGTGCCAGCAGCGTCGTAGCGGGAGGTAACACCGGGGAGCTGTTTTTT. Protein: CASSVVAGGNTGELFF. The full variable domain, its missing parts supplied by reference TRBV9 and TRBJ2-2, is DSGVTQTPKHLITATGQRVTLRCSPRSGDLSVYWYQQSLDQGLQFLIQYYNGEERAKGNILERFSAQQFPDLHSELNLSSLELGDSALYFCASSVVAGGNTGELFFGEGSRLTVL.

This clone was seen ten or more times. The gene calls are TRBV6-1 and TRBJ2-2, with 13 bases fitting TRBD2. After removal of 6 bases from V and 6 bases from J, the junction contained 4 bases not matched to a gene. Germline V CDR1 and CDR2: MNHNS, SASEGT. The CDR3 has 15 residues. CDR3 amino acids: CASRPGTSGAGELFF. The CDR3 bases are TGTGCCAGCAGACCCGGGACTAGCGGGGCCGGGGAGCTGTTTTTT.

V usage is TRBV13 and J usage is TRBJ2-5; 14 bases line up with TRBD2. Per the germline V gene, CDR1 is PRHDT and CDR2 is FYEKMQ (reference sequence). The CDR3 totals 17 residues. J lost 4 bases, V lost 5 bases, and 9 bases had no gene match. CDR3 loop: CASSPRRLAGGTETQYF. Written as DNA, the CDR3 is TGTGCCAGCAGCCCCCGACGACTAGCGGGGGGGACAGAGACCCAGTACTTC. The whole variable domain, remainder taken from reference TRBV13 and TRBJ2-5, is AAGVIQSPRHLIKEKRETATLKCYPIPRHDTVYWYQQGPGQDPQFLISFYEKMQSDKGSIPDRFSAQQFSDYHSELNMSSLELGDSALYFCASSPRRLAGGTETQYFGPGTRLLVL.

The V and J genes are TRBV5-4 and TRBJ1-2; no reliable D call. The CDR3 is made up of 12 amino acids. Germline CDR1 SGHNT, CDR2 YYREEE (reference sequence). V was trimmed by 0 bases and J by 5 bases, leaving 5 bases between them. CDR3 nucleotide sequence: TGTGCCAGCAGCTTGGTCGGGTATGGCTACACCTTC. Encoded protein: CASSLVGYGYTF.

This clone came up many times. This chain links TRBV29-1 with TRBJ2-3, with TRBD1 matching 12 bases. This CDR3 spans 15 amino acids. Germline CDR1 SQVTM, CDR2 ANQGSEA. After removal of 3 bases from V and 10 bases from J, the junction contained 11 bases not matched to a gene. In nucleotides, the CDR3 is TGCAGCGTTGAGACCGCCGGGACAGGGGGCGATCCGCAGTATTTT. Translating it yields CSVETAGTGGDPQYF.

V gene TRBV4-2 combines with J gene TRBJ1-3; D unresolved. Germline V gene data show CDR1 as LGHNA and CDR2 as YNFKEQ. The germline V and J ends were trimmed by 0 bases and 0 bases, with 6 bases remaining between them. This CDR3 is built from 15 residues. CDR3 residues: CASSQEPNSGNTIYF. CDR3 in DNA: TGTGCCAGCAGCCAAGAACCCAACTCTGGAAACACCATATATTTT.

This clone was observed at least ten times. CDR3 in DNA: TGTGCCAGCACCTCCACAGGGGGCTATCTCTCTGAAAAACTGTTTTTT. This encodes CASTSTGGYLSEKLFF. V is TRBV4-2 and J is TRBJ1-4; 9 nucleotides agree with TRBD1. This CDR3 spans 16 amino acids. Germline CDR1 reads LGHNA; CDR2 reads YNFKEQ. After removal of 7 bases from V and 7 bases from J, the junction contained 13 bases not matched to a gene.

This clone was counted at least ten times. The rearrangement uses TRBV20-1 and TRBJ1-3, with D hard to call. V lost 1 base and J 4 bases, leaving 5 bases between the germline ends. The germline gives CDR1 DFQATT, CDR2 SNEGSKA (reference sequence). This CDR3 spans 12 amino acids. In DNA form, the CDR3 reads TGCAGTGCTAGAGGCCCCGGAAACACCATATATTTT. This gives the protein CSARGPGNTIYF.

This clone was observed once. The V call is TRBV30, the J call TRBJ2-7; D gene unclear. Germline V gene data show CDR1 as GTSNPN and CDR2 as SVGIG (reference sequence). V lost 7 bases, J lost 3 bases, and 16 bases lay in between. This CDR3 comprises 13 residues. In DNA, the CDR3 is TGTGCCTTCTTAGGACCCCCTCGCTACGAGCAGTACTTC. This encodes CAFLGPPRYEQYF.

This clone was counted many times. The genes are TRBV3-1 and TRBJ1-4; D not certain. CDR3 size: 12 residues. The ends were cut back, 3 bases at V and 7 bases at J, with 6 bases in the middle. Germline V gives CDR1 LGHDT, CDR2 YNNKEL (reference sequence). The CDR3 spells CASSQLFEKLFF. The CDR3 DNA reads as TGTGCCAGCAGCCAGCTTTTTGAAAAACTGTTTTTT.

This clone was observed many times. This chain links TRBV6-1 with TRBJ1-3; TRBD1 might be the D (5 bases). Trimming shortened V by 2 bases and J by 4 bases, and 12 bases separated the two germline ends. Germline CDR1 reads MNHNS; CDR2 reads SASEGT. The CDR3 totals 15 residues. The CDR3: CASSEQGSGGNTIYF. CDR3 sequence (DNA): TGTGCCAGCAGTGAACAGGGATCTGGGGGAAACACCATATATTTT.

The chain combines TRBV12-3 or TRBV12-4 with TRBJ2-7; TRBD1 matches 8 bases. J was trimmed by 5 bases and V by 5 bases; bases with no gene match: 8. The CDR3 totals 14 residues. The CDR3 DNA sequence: TGTGCCAGCAGTCCTTCAGGGGGCCCACACGAGCAGTACTTC. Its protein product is CASSPSGGPHEQYF.